The clone carrying this TCR beta chain was recorded many times. TCRdb reprocessed the 5' RACE reads via MiXCR and lists one record per CDR3 protein. Of some 190,000 distinct CDR3 sequences in the sample, 15% to 20% are singletons; the top ten hold about 38%. The data belong to a study of identical twins. The same sample was also used in a study of T cells expressing NK-cell markers.

This receptor was obtained from a woman aged 18-35 years in good health. Sequencing input: CD8+ T cells sorted from blood.

CDR3 nucleotides: TGTGCCAGCAGTCTAATAGCGGGAGGCTACAATGAGCAGTTCTTC. This sequence encodes CASSLIAGGYNEQFF. The chain is built from TRBV12-3 or TRBV12-4 and TRBJ2-1, with 10 bases fitting TRBD2. This CDR3 has 15 residues. J was trimmed by 3 bases and V by 5 bases; bases with no gene match: 4.